This T cell receptor (beta chain) was identified during a study of beta chain features in type 1 diabetes. Study-level information: Analysis included 107,917,701 sorted cells drawn from all samples. Study-wide results and limits: Type 1 diabetes patients had TCRB CDR3s that were shorter (moderately but significantly so) in all four CD4+ subsets.

The authors reverse transcribed all of the isolated RNA, so sequencing captured expressed TCRB transcripts. Using immunoSEQ multiplex PCR, the repertoire was profiled, and TCRdb retains in-frame clones only, with some absent. The top ten hold about 0.6% of the sample, which has some 360,000 clones, around 10% seen once. CDR3 length equals 18 residues. Deletions cut 1 base from V and 0 bases from J, with 15 bases between. Germline-derived CDR1 and CDR2 are MDHEN and SYDVKM. This clone has just a few counts. As yet, its antigen is unknown. This chain connects TRBV28 to TRBJ1-4; maybe TRBD1 (5 bases). The clonotype was recovered from a man younger than 40 with type 1 diabetes. The material sequenced was central memory CD4+ T cells from blood. CDR3 coding DNA: TGTGCCAGCAGTTTATCTGGAGGGGCGCCATCAACTAATGAAAAACTGTTTTTT. This sequence encodes CASSLSGGAPSTNEKLFF. The whole variable domain, remainder taken from reference TRBV28 and TRBJ1-4, is DVKVTQSSRYLVKRTGEKVFLECVQDMDHENMFWYRQDPGLGLRLIYFSYDVKMKEKGDIPEGYSVSREKKERFSLILESASTNQTSMYLCASSLSGGAPSTNEKLFFGSGTQLSVL.